Below are 23 T cell receptor beta chains sequenced from a single sample in a study of PD-1 blockade in classical Hodgkin lymphoma. Data came from immunoSEQ multiplex PCR; TCRdb stores just in-frame clones and leaves some out. The data hold about 64,000 clones, with 85% to 95% observed a single time. Time point in this sample: cycle 4 day 1 (C4D1), after less than 7 weeks of nivolumab. Every patient relapsed after autologous stem cell transplantation, and brentuximab vedotin exposure varied. Sequences were derived from peripheral blood mononuclear cells (PBMCs), sampled before the fourth cycle of nivolumab. The receptors derive from a human donor with classical Hodgkin lymphoma.

V gene TRBV7-9 combines with J gene TRBJ1-2, with TRBD1 matching 9 bases. The germline V gene encodes CDR1 SEHNR and CDR2 FQNEAQ (reference sequence). V lost 4 bases and J lost 3; bases outside the gene matches: 6. This CDR3 spans 15 amino acids. CDR3: CASSSGQGRDYGYTF. CDR3 in DNA: TGTGCCAGCAGCTCCGGACAGGGGCGCGACTATGGCTACACCTTC. The whole variable domain, filled in from reference TRBV7-9 and TRBJ1-2, reads DTGVSQNPRHKITKRGQNVTFRCDPISEHNRLYWYRQTLGQGPEFLTYFQNEAQLEKSRLLSDRFSAERPKGSFSTLEIQRTEQGDSAMYLCASSSGQGRDYGYTFGSGTRLTVV.

The V call is TRBV18, the J call TRBJ2-7; tentative D call: TRBD1 (6 bases). The CDR3 length is 15 residues. Deletions cut 4 bases from V and 3 bases from J, with 16 bases between. CDR1 and CDR2 (germline): KGHSH, LQKENI. The CDR3 reads CASSQQGPLNYEQYF. The CDR3 DNA reads TGTGCCAGCTCACAACAGGGTCCCCTTAACTACGAGCAGTACTTC.

The chain joins TRBV7-8 to TRBJ2-5; D is possibly TRBD1 (5 bases). The CDR3 spans 13 residues. V lost 4 bases, J lost 3 bases, and 9 bases lay in between. Germline V gives CDR1 SGHVS, CDR2 FQNEAQ. CDR3 amino acids: CASSYRRKETQYF. In DNA, the CDR3 is TGTGCCAGCAGCTACAGGAGAAAAGAGACCCAGTACTTC.

With respect to this clone: The junction differs from germline at one of its ends, possibly a read error. The CDR3 loop is CASSEGLAGGETQYF. The CDR3 nucleotides are TGTGCTAGCAGCGAGGGACTAGCGGGGGGAGAGACCCAGTACTTC. The chain recombines TRBV7-7 with TRBJ2-5; TRBD2 matches 15 bases. The CDR3 has 15 residues. From germline, CDR1 is SSHAT and CDR2 FNYEAQ (reference sequence). The complete variable domain, with remaining parts taken from reference TRBV7-7 and TRBJ2-5, reads GAGVSQSPRYKVTKRGQDVTLRCDPISSHATLYWYQQALGQGPEFLTYFNYEAQPDKSGLPSDRFSAERPEGSISTLTIQRTEQRDSAMYRCASSEGLAGGETQYFGPGTRLLVL.

This clone was detected once. The chain joins TRBV18 to TRBJ1-5; 9 nucleotides match TRBD1. The V gene end was trimmed by 4 bases and the J gene end by 3 bases; junction bases not matched to a gene: 13. Germline CDR1 and CDR2: KGHSH and LQKENI. This CDR3 contains 18 residues. The CDR3 region is CASSLPKTGGNVNQPQHF. DNA of the CDR3: TGTGCCAGCTCACTACCCAAAACAGGGGGCAACGTCAATCAGCCCCAGCATTTT.

Within the sample, this clone is large. This chain uses TRBV6-5 with TRBJ1-3; D may be TRBD1 (5 bases). There are 14 residues in the CDR3. Germline values: CDR1 MNHEY, CDR2 SVGAGI. V was shortened by 5 bases and J by 8 bases, with 16 bases between the two germline ends. The CDR3 nucleotides are TGTGCCAGCAGTCAATCACTCGGGGGACACACCATATATTTT. It codes for CASSQSLGGHTIYF.

The rearrangement joins TRBV28 to TRBJ2-3; a weak D match, TRBD2 (6 bases). CDR1 and CDR2 from the germline V gene are MDHEN and SYDVKM. The CDR3 contains 14 residues. V was cut by 3 bases and J by 2 bases, with 9 bases left in between. The CDR3 DNA sequence: TGTGCCAGCAGTTTTGGGGGGTACACAGATACGCAGTATTTT. Encoded protein: CASSFGGYTDTQYF.

This clone was observed once. CDR3 protein: CASSQLGGLAGTYEQYF. For the CDR3, the DNA is TGTGCCAGCAGCCAACTGGGGGGACTAGCGGGTACCTACGAGCAGTACTTC. This chain connects TRBV11-2 to TRBJ2-7, with 12 bases lining up with TRBD2. V was pared by 5 bases and J by 2 bases, with 10 bases of the junction left unmatched. The CDR3 is 17 amino acids. The germline V gene encodes CDR1 SGHAT and CDR2 FQNNGV. The full variable domain, in which reference TRBV11-2 and TRBJ2-7 provide the parts outside the CDR3, is EAGVAQSPRYKIIEKRQSVAFWCNPISGHATLYWYQQILGQGPKLLIQFQNNGVVDDSQLPKDRFSAERLKGVDSTLKIQPAKLEDSAVYLCASSQLGGLAGTYEQYFGPGTRLTVT.

The chain is built from TRBV5-4 and TRBJ2-7; 10 nucleotides line up with TRBD1. Germline V gene sequence: CDR1 SGHNT, CDR2 YYREEE (reference sequence). This CDR3 has 13 residues. Trimming at V came to 4 bases and at J to 4 bases, leaving 2 bases not matched to a gene. Here the CDR3 DNA reads TGTGCCAGCAGCCGGGACAGGGGTTACGAGCAGTACTTC. Translating it yields CASSRDRGYEQYF. Looking up the rest from reference TRBV5-4 and TRBJ2-7 gives the full variable domain: ETGVTQSPTHLIKTRGQQVTLRCSSQSGHNTVSWYQQALGQGPQFIFQYYREEENGRGNFPPRFSGLQFPNYSSELNVNALELDDSALYLCASSRDRGYEQYFGPGTRLTVT.

This sequence joins TRBV18 and TRBJ2-7; tentatively, D is TRBD2 (6 bases). The length of the CDR3 is 13 residues. Germline-derived CDR1 and CDR2 are KGHSH and LQKENI. The V gene lost 3 bases and the J gene lost 6 bases, with 12 bases spanning the gap. CDR3 amino acids: CASSPGLPTEQYF. CDR3 coding DNA: TGTGCCAGCTCACCGGGACTGCCTACCGAGCAGTACTTC.

This chain uses TRBV19 with TRBJ2-3; no definite D call. From germline, CDR1 is LNHDA and CDR2 SQIVND (reference sequence). The CDR3 spans 13 residues. The V gene lost 3 bases and the J gene lost 4 bases, with 8 bases spanning the gap. The CDR3 reads CASSIRMADTQYF. The CDR3 nucleotides are TGTGCCAGTAGTATCAGAATGGCAGATACGCAGTATTTT. Combining the CDR3 with reference TRBV19 and TRBJ2-3 gives the whole variable domain DGGITQSPKYLFRKEGQNVTLSCEQNLNHDAMYWYRQDPGQGLRLIYYSQIVNDFQKGDIAEGYSVSREKKESFPLTVTSAQKNPTAFYLCASSIRMADTQYFGPGTRLTVL.

The rearrangement joins TRBV7-2 to TRBJ1-6; 9 nucleotides match TRBD1. J was trimmed by 9 bases and V by 6 bases; bases with no gene match: 9. CDR1 and CDR2 (germline): SGHTA, FQGNSA. This CDR3 comprises 15 residues. CDR3 amino acids: CASRPTGGAGSPLHF. CDR3 nucleotides: TGTGCCAGCAGGCCCACAGGGGGCGCAGGTTCACCCCTCCACTTT. Full variable domain (rest looked up from reference TRBV7-2 and TRBJ1-6): GAGVSQSPSNKVTEKGKDVELRCDPISGHTALYWYRQSLGQGLEFLIYFQGNSAPDKSGLPSDRFSAERTGGSVSTLTIQRTQQEDSAVYLCASRPTGGAGSPLHFGNGTRLTVT.

This clone is a singleton in its sample. This chain connects TRBV7-2 to TRBJ1-5; D remains ambiguous. Trimming stripped 4 bases from V and 0 bases from J, with 4 bases between. The length of the CDR3 is 13 residues. Germline assignment: CDR1 SGHTA and CDR2 FQGNSA. The CDR3 sequence is CASSSDSNQPQHF. The CDR3 DNA reads as TGTGCCAGCAGCTCCGATAGCAATCAGCCCCAGCATTTT.

The chain uses TRBV25-1 and TRBJ1-4; D unresolved. The germline gives CDR1 MGHDK, CDR2 SYGVNS. V dropped 2 bases and J dropped 0 bases, with 10 bases sitting between them. This CDR3 comprises 16 residues. Written as DNA, the CDR3 is TGTGCCAGCAGTGAACACTACGGGGCAACTAATGAAAAACTGTTTTTT. This sequence encodes CASSEHYGATNEKLFF.

This clone was seen just once. This chain's CDR3 is CASSATATGGEQFF. The CDR3 region has the DNA TGTGCCAGCAGTGCCACGGCTACAGGGGGGGAGCAGTTCTTC. The genes are TRBV2 and TRBJ2-1, with 8 nucleotides matching TRBD1. V lost 4 bases, J lost 10 bases, and 9 bases stayed unmatched. The CDR3 covers 14 residues. Germline CDR1 and CDR2: SNHLY and FYNNEI.

This clone was seen a few times. The chain has TRBV7-3 and TRBJ2-3; D is unclear. Between the trimmed V and J ends, which lost 2 bases and 6 bases, there was a span of 9 bases. This CDR3 region has 13 residues. CDR1 is SGHTA and CDR2 is FQGTGA in the germline V gene. This chain's CDR3 is CASSLGVADTQYF. CDR3 bases: TGTGCCAGCAGCTTAGGGGTCGCCGATACGCAGTATTTT.

Regarding this clone: This sample also contains other DNA sequences that code for the same CDR3. The V gene is TRBV11-2, the J gene TRBJ2-1; D might be TRBD1 or TRBD2, each matching 6 bases. Germline CDR1 SGHAT, CDR2 FQNNGV. CDR3 length equals 17 residues. Trimming removed 0 bases at V and 2 bases at J, with 14 bases between. CDR3 sequence (DNA): TGTGCCAGCAGCTTAGATCTAGCTGGGGGGCCCTACAATGAGCAGTTCTTC. This translates into CASSLDLAGGPYNEQFF.

This clone has just one count. V gene TRBV21-1 combines with J gene TRBJ1-2; the table's D call, TRBD1, was not checked against the DNA. TRBV21-1 is marked as a pseudogene. The CDR3 has 16 residues. The CDR3 spells CASSKVLRGRDYGYTF. The CDR3, as DNA: TGTGCCAGCAGCAAAGTTTTGAGGGGGCGCGACTATGGCTACACCTTC.

The genes are TRBV7-8 and TRBJ2-2; perhaps D is TRBD1 or TRBD2 (7 bases each). Germline lookup yields CDR1 SGHVS and CDR2 FQNEAQ. The CDR3 extends over 16 amino acids. Trimming took 4 bases from V and 5 from J, leaving 17 bases between them. The CDR3 spells CASSSRTGGGTGELFF. Written as DNA, the CDR3 is TGTGCCAGCAGCTCAAGGACAGGCGGGGGTACCGGGGAGCTGTTTTTT.

The chain employs TRBV4-1 and TRBJ2-5; 7 positions match TRBD2. CDR1 is MGHRA and CDR2 is YSYEKL in the germline V gene. V lost 0 bases, J lost 2 bases, and 9 bases stayed unmatched. This CDR3 spans 17 amino acids. CDR3 protein: CASSQDPLAELQETQYF. The DNA of the CDR3 is TGCGCCAGCAGCCAAGATCCGCTAGCGGAGCTACAAGAGACCCAGTACTTC.

The V call is TRBV27, the J call TRBJ2-3; D unresolved. Germline CDR1 and CDR2: MNHEY and SMNVEV (reference sequence). This CDR3 is built from 14 residues. V lost 6 bases to trimming and J lost 8 bases, with 18 bases between them. The CDR3 spells CASRPRQHVGTQYF. The DNA of the CDR3 is TGTGCCAGCAGACCTCGCCAGCATGTCGGTACGCAGTATTTT.

The chain carries TRBV6-5 and TRBJ2-3; D perhaps matches TRBD1 (6 bases). Germline V gives CDR1 MNHEY, CDR2 SVGAGI. The CDR3 length is 15 residues. The V gene lost 4 bases and the J gene lost 0 bases, with 11 bases spanning the gap. The CDR3 loop is CASSSGTTSTDTQYF. DNA for the CDR3: TGTGCCAGCAGTTCCGGGACAACTAGCACAGATACGCAGTATTTT.

This clone was picked up a small number of times. V gene TRBV6-1 combines with J gene TRBJ1-5, with D tentatively TRBD1 (5 bases). Trimming took off 6 bases at V and 5 bases at J, with 17 bases between the two ends. The CDR3 length is 15 residues. Germline V gene lookup returns CDR1 MNHNS and CDR2 SASEGT. The CDR3 nucleotides read TGTGCCAGCAGACCCAGAGGGGTGCGGGATCAGCCCCAGCATTTT. Residues: CASRPRGVRDQPQHF.